These T cell receptor beta chains were read from a single sample in a study of T cell changes during pregnancy in multiple sclerosis. The repertoire was sequenced with immunoSEQ multiplex PCR; TCRdb's copy has only in-frame clones and lacks some. Altogether 75,000 to 90,000 clones are present, about 90% being singletons, with the ten largest covering 3.5%. The specimen was PBMCs, collected in the first trimester of pregnancy. These receptors all come from a female donor in good health, serving as a control in a pregnancy study. Some clones in this sample may be carry-over from other donors' samples. The CDR3 runs from the conserved cysteine through the conserved F or W. Each record gives: J gene, V gene, CDR3 protein.

J gene: TRBJ1-2
V gene: TRBV20-1
CDR3 protein: CSARDSGGYTF

J gene: TRBJ1-3
V gene: TRBV30
CDR3 protein: CAWSVGGVWSGNTIYF

J gene: TRBJ2-7
V gene: TRBV28
CDR3 protein: CASSLWITGTGRRSYEQYF

J gene: TRBJ1-5
V gene: TRBV6-4
CDR3 protein: CASHPDRDPHQPQHF

J gene: TRBJ1-4
V gene: TRBV28
CDR3 protein: CASSPDGRGEKLFF

J gene: TRBJ2-7
V gene: TRBV10-3
CDR3 protein: CAISRTGVGSVDPYEQYF

J gene: TRBJ1-6
V gene: TRBV19
CDR3 protein: CASSIGGVINSPLHF

J gene: TRBJ2-1
V gene: TRBV5-8
CDR3 protein: CASSPGLAAYDEQFF

J gene: TRBJ1-1
V gene: TRBV27
CDR3 protein: CASSLSAPGTGGPWSEAFF

J gene: TRBJ2-1
V gene: TRBV5-4
CDR3 protein: CASSSRVDLNEQFF

J gene: TRBJ1-5
V gene: TRBV7-9
CDR3 protein: CASSLTGSVGQPQHF

J gene: TRBJ1-1
V gene: TRBV28
CDR3 protein: CASRATGGVTEAFF

J gene: TRBJ2-2
V gene: TRBV6-5
CDR3 protein: CASNSSPGELFF

J gene: TRBJ2-3
V gene: TRBV28
CDR3 protein: CASSSTDTQYF

J gene: TRBJ1-1
V gene: TRBV18
CDR3 protein: CASSPDRDTEAFF

J gene: TRBJ1-5
V gene: TRBV27
CDR3 protein: CATSTGLYQPQHF

J gene: TRBJ2-1
V gene: TRBV19
CDR3 protein: CASSIRTGNEQFF

J gene: TRBJ1-2
V gene: TRBV10-1
CDR3 protein: CASSGTGRGYTF

J gene: TRBJ2-3
V gene: TRBV9
CDR3 protein: CASSVPTLGQGGSDTQYF

J gene: TRBJ1-1
V gene: TRBV7-9
CDR3 protein: CASSPTTAAGKNTEAFF

J gene: TRBJ2-7
V gene: TRBV27
CDR3 protein: CASSRQGSYEQYF

J gene: TRBJ2-2
V gene: TRBV10-3
CDR3 protein: CAISEVGQGNTGELFF

J gene: TRBJ1-1
V gene: TRBV5-1
CDR3 protein: CASIGQGGTEAFF

J gene: TRBJ2-7
V gene: TRBV5-1
CDR3 protein: CASSWTGDNYEQYF

J gene: TRBJ2-1
V gene: TRBV10-3
CDR3 protein: CAISVDRGMNEQFF

J gene: TRBJ1-2
V gene: TRBV4-1
CDR3 protein: CASSPPGQGANGYTF

J gene: TRBJ1-1
V gene: TRBV5-1
CDR3 protein: CASRGTGMNTEAFF

J gene: TRBJ2-7
V gene: TRBV27
CDR3 protein: CASSFLAGGLNEQYF

J gene: TRBJ2-7
V gene: TRBV7-2
CDR3 protein: CASSFLYEQYF

J gene: TRBJ2-3
V gene: TRBV6-5
CDR3 protein: CASSYPGDTQYF

J gene: TRBJ2-2
V gene: TRBV9
CDR3 protein: CASSGRRTNTGELFF

J gene: TRBJ1-1
V gene: TRBV19
CDR3 protein: CASSIPSGDPNTEAFF

J gene: TRBJ2-1
V gene: TRBV27
CDR3 protein: CASSLRGSFNEQFF

J gene: TRBJ2-2
V gene: TRBV13
CDR3 protein: CASSLMGDGITGELFF

J gene: TRBJ1-2
V gene: TRBV29-1
CDR3 protein: CSVENRGRNTF

J gene: TRBJ2-3
V gene: TRBV27
CDR3 protein: CASSLEGDPTDTQYF

J gene: TRBJ1-4
V gene: TRBV4-3
CDR3 protein: CASSEDPNRGAGSEKLFF

J gene: TRBJ2-7
V gene: TRBV6-1
CDR3 protein: CASSEALNAAGEQYF

J gene: TRBJ2-5
V gene: TRBV6-1
CDR3 protein: CASRQTSGGSETQYF

J gene: TRBJ2-3
V gene: TRBV7-3
CDR3 protein: CASSSGQGITSTDTQYF

J gene: TRBJ1-1
V gene: TRBV18
CDR3 protein: CASSPIRERGTEAFF

J gene: TRBJ2-1
V gene: TRBV5-8
CDR3 protein: CASSLERGAGEQFF

J gene: TRBJ1-3
V gene: TRBV28
CDR3 protein: CASSPIVKSSGNTIYF

J gene: TRBJ2-2
V gene: TRBV9
CDR3 protein: CASSVGVPTGELFF

J gene: TRBJ2-3
V gene: TRBV7-9
CDR3 protein: CASIGRSGFWGTDTQYF

J gene: TRBJ2-3
V gene: TRBV7-3
CDR3 protein: CASSLAGVTDTQYF

J gene: TRBJ2-5
V gene: TRBV19
CDR3 protein: CASSNTLRGSGGLETQYF

J gene: TRBJ1-2
V gene: TRBV10-3
CDR3 protein: CAISSDDVGGYTF

J gene: TRBJ2-3
V gene: TRBV11-3
CDR3 protein: CASSQGRRYPQYF

J gene: TRBJ1-2
V gene: TRBV27
CDR3 protein: CASSLGTAYGYTF

J gene: TRBJ2-7
V gene: TRBV6-5
CDR3 protein: CASSFRPAGPDEQYF

J gene: TRBJ1-2
V gene: TRBV7-2
CDR3 protein: CASSNYGGGYTF

J gene: TRBJ2-1
V gene: TRBV7-2
CDR3 protein: CASRLDRGAYNEQFF

J gene: TRBJ2-7
V gene: TRBV19
CDR3 protein: CASSNPGDTYEQYF

J gene: TRBJ1-2
V gene: TRBV5-5
CDR3 protein: CASSLSGQTNYGYTF